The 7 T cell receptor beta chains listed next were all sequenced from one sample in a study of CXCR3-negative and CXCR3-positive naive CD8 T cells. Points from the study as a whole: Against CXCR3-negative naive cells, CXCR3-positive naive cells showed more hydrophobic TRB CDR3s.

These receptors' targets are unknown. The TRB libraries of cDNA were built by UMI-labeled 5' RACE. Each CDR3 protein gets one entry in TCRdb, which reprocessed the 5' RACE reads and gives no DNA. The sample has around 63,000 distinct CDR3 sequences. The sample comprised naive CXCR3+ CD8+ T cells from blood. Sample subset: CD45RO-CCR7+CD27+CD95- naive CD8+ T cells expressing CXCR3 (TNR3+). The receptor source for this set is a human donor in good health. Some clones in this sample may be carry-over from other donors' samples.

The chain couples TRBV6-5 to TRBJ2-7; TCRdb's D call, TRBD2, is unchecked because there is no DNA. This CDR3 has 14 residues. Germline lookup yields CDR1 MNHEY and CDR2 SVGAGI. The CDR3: CASSYWEDGGEQYF.

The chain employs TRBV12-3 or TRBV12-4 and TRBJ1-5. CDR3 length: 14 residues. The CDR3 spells CASSFLLGNQPQHF.

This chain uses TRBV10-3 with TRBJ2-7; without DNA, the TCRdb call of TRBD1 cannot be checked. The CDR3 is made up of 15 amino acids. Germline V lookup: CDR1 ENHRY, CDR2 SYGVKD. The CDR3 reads CAISASQDSYYEQYF.

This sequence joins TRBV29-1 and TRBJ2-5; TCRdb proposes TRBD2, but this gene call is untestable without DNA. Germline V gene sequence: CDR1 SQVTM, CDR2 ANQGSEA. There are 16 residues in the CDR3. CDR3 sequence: CSVEALAGWNQETQYF.

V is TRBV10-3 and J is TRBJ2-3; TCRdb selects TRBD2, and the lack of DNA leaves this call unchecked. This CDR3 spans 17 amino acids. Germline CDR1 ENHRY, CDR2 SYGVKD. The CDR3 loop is CAISESIQGGGADTQYF.

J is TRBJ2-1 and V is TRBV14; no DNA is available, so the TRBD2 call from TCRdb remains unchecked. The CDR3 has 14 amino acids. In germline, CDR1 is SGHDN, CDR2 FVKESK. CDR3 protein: CASSPFYALGEQFF.

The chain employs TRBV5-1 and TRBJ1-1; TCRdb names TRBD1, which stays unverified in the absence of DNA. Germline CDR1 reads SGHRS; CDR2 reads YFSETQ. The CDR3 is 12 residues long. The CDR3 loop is CASSLGQAEAFF.